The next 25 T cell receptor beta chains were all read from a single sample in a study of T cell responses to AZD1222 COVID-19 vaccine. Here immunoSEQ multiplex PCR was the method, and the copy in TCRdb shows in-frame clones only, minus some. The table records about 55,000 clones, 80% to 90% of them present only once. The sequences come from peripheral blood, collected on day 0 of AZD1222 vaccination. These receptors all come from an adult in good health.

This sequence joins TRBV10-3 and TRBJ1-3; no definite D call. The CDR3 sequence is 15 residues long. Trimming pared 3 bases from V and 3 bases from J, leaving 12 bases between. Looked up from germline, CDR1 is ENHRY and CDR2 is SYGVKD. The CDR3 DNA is TGTGCCATCAGTGATGCCACTGGCTTTGGAAACACCATATATTTT. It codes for CAISDATGFGNTIYF.

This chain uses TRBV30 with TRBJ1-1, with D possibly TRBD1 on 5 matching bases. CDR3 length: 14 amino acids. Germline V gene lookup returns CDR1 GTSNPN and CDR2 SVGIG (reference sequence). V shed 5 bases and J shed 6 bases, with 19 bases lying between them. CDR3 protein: CAWAPAGPNPEAFF. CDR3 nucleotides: TGTGCCTGGGCACCCGCGGGGCCAAACCCTGAAGCTTTCTTT.

CDR3 DNA: TGTGCAAGTCGCTTAGCCCCGGGACGATCGTCCGGGTCACCCCTCCACTTT. Encoded protein: CASRLAPGRSSGSPLHF. V gene TRBV12-2 combines with J gene TRBJ1-6. TRBV12-2 is deemed a pseudogene. The CDR3 has 17 amino acids.

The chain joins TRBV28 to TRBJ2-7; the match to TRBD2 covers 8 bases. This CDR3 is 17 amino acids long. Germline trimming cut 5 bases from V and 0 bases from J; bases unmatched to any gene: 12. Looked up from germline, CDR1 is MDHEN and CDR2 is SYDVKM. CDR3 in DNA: TGTGCCAGCAGTGACCCTGCTAGCGGGCACACCTCCTACGAGCAGTACTTC. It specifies CASSDPASGHTSYEQYF.

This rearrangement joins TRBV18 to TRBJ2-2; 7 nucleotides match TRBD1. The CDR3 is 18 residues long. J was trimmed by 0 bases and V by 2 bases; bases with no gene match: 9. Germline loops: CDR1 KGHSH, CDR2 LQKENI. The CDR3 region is CASSPDRPGTANTGELFF. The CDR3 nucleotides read TGTGCCAGCTCACCAGACAGACCTGGGACAGCGAACACCGGGGAGCTGTTTTTT. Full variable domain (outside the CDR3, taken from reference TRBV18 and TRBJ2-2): NAGVMQNPRHLVRRRGQEARLRCSPMKGHSHVYWYRQLPEEGLKFMVYLQKENIIDESGMPKERFSAEFPKEGPSILRIQQVVRGDSAAYFCASSPDRPGTANTGELFFGEGSRLTVL.

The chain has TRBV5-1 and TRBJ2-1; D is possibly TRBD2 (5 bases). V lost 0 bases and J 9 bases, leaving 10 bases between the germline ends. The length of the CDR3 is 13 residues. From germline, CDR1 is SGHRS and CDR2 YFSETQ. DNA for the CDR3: TGCGCCAGCAGCTTGGCCGCCAGCGGTGAGCAGTTCTTC. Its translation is CASSLAASGEQFF.

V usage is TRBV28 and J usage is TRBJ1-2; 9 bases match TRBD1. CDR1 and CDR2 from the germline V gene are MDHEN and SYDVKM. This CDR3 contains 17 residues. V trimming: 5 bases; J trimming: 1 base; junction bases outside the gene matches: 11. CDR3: CASSPYRGRYFNYGYTF. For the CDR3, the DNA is TGTGCCAGCAGTCCGTACAGGGGGCGGTATTTTAACTATGGCTACACCTTC.

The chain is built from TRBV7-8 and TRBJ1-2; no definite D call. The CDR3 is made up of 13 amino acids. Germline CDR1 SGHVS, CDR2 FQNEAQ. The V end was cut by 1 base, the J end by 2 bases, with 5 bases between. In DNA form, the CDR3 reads TGTGCCAGCAGCTTAGGTCAGAACTATGGCTACACCTTC. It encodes CASSLGQNYGYTF. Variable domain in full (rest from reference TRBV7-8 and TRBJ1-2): GAGVSQSPRYKVAKRGQDVALRCDPISGHVSLFWYQQALGQGPEFLTYFQNEAQLDKSGLPSDRFFAERPEGSVSTLKIQRTQQEDSAVYLCASSLGQNYGYTFGSGTRLTVV.

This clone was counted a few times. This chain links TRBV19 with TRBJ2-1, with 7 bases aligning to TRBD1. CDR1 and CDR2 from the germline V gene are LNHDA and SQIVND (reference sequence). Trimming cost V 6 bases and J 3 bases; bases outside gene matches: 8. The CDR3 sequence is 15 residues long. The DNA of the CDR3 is TGTGCCAGTAGAAGGGGGCTAGCTGACTACAATGAGCAGTTCTTC. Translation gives CASRRGLADYNEQFF.

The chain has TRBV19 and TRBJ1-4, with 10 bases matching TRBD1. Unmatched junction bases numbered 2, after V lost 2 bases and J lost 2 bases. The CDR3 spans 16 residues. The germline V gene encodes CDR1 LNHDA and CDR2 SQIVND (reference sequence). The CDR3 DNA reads TGTGCCAGTAGTATATCGACAGGGGGCACTAATGAAAAACTGTTTTTT. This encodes CASSISTGGTNEKLFF.

The CDR3 coding sequence is TGTGCCAGCAGCCTAGCCGGGACAGGGGGCGGCGAGCAGTACTTC. Amino acid sequence: CASSLAGTGGGEQYF. The gene calls are TRBV11-3 and TRBJ2-7; TRBD1 matches 12 bases. Trimming cost V 5 bases and J 6 bases; bases outside gene matches: 8. The CDR3 totals 15 residues. CDR1 and CDR2 from the germline V gene are SGHNT and YENEEA.

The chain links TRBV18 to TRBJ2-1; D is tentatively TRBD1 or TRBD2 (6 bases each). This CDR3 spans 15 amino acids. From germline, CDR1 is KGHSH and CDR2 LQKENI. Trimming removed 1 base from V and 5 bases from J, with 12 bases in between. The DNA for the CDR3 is TGTGCCAGCTCACCACAATCCGGGGGCAACAATGAGCAGTTCTTC. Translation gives CASSPQSGGNNEQFF. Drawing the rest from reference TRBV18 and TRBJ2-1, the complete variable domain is NAGVMQNPRHLVRRRGQEARLRCSPMKGHSHVYWYRQLPEEGLKFMVYLQKENIIDESGMPKERFSAEFPKEGPSILRIQQVVRGDSAAYFCASSPQSGGNNEQFFGPGTRLTVL.

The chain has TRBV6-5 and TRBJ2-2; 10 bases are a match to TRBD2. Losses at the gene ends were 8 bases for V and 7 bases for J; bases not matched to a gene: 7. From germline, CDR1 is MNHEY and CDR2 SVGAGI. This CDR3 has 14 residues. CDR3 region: CASRLAGAGGELFF. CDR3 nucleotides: TGTGCCAGCCGGCTAGCGGGAGCGGGCGGGGAGCTGTTTTTT.

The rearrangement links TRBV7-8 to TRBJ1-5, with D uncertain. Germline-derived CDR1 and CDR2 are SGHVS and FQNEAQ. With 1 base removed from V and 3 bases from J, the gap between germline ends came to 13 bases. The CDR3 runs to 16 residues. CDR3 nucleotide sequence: TGTGCCAGCAGCTTAGTAACCCAGTATAACAATCAGCCCCAGCATTTT. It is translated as CASSLVTQYNNQPQHF.

In nucleotides, the CDR3 is TGCGCCAGCAGCAAGCTCGTCCCCGACGGATACTCACCCCTCCACTTT. Its protein product is CASSKLVPDGYSPLHF. J is TRBJ1-6 and V is TRBV4-1; unclear D gene. With 5 bases removed from V and 10 bases from J, the gap between germline ends came to 21 bases. CDR1 MGHRA and CDR2 YSYEKL come from the germline V gene. CDR3 length equals 16 residues.

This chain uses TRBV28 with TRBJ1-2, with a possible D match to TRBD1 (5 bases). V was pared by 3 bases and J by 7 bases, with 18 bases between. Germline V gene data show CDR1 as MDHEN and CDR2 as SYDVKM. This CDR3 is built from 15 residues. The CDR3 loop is CASSLAAGGMGGYTF. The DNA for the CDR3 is TGTGCCAGCAGTTTGGCCGCGGGGGGTATGGGTGGCTACACCTTC.

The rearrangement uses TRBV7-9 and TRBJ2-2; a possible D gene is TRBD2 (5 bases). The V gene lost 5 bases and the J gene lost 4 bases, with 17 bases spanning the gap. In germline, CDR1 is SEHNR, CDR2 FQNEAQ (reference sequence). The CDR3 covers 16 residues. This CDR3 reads CASSPPGSAGTGELFF. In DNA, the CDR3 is TGTGCCAGCAGCCCCCCGGGGTCCGCGGGCACCGGGGAGCTGTTTTTT.

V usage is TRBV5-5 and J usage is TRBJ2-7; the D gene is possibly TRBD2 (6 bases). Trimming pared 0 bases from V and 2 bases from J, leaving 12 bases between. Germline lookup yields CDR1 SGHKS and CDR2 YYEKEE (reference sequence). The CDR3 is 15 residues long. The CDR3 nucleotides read TGTGCCAGCAGCTTGGGGCCGGGGGATACCTACGAGCAGTACTTC. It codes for CASSLGPGDTYEQYF.

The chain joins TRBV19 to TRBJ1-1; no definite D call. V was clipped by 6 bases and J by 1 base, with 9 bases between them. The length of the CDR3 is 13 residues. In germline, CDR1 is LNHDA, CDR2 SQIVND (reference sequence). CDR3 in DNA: TGTGCCAGTAGCCCGACGAGGAACACTGAAGCTTTCTTT. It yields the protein CASSPTRNTEAFF.

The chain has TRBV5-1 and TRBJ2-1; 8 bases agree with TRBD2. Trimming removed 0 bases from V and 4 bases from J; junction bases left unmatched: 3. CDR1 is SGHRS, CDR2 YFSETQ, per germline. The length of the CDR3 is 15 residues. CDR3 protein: CASSLGASGYNEQFF. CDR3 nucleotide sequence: TGCGCCAGCAGCTTGGGCGCTAGCGGGTACAATGAGCAGTTCTTC.

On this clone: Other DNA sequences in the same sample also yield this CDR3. The CDR3 DNA is TGTGCCAGCTCACCACCGGGGTTGAACACTGAAGCTTTCTTT. Translating it yields CASSPPGLNTEAFF. The chain carries TRBV18 and TRBJ1-1, with D hard to call. With 0 bases removed from V and 0 bases from J, the gap between germline ends came to 5 bases. The CDR3 loop spans 14 amino acids. The germline gives CDR1 KGHSH, CDR2 LQKENI.

The CDR3 coding sequence is TGTGCCAGCAGTCACAGGGGCTCCAATTCACCCCTCCACTTT. Translating it yields CASSHRGSNSPLHF. The V gene is TRBV28, the J gene TRBJ1-6, with 7 bases identical to TRBD1. The J segment lost 7 bases and the V segment lost 5 bases, leaving 5 bases of the junction unmatched. The CDR3 spans 14 residues. CDR1 is MDHEN and CDR2 is SYDVKM in the germline V gene.

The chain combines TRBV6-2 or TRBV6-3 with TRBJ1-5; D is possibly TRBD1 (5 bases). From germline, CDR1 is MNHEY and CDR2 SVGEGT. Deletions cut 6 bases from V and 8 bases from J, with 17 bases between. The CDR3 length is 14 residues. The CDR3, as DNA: TGTGCCAGCAGGCCTACAGGTGGAGGAGAGCCCCAGCATTTT. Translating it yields CASRPTGGGEPQHF.

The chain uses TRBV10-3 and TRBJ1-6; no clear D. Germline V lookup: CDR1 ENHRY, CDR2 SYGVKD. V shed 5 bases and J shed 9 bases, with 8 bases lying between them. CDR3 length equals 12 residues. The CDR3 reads CAISSPLSPLHF. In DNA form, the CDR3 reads TGTGCCATCAGTTCGCCCCTTTCACCCCTCCACTTT.

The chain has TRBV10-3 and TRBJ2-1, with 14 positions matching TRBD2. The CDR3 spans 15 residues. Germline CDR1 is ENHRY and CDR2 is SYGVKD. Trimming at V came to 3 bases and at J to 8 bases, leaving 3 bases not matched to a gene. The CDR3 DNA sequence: TGTGCCATCAGTGACGGGACTAGCGGGAGCTATGAGCAGTTCTTC. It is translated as CAISDGTSGSYEQFF.